Presented here are 20 T cell receptor beta chains from one specimen sequenced in a study of shared clonotypes between healthy human individuals. Sequencing used immunoSEQ multiplex PCR; TCRdb keeps in-frame clones, though not all of them. The sample has 900,000 to 1,200,000 clones, roughly 74% seen once; the top ten hold more than 0.55%. The sample comprised memory CD4+ T cells from PBMCs. Subset indicated: CD45RA-negative fraction. The receptors shown here come from a man younger than 35 in good health. Some clones in this sample may be carry-over from other donors' samples.

This clone has more than one count but fewer than ten. The chain carries TRBV4-1 and TRBJ2-1; 12 bases agree with TRBD2. The CDR3 is 16 residues long. J was trimmed by 6 bases and V by 4 bases; bases with no gene match: 7. Germline CDR1 MGHRA, CDR2 YSYEKL. The CDR3 bases are TGCGCCAGCAGCCCATCCGGACTAGCGGGAACCAATGAGCAGTTCTTC. Protein: CASSPSGLAGTNEQFF.

The V call is TRBV6-1, the J call TRBJ1-2, with D possibly being TRBD1 (5 bases). CDR1 is MNHNS and CDR2 is SASEGT in the germline V gene. V was pared by 3 bases and J by 5 bases, with 19 bases between. CDR3 length: 16 amino acids. The DNA of the CDR3 is TGTGCCAGCAGTGATTATGGGACCCAAGGAGGGTATGGCTACACCTTC. As protein: CASSDYGTQGGYGYTF.

Notes on this clone: The identical CDR3 is also encoded by other nucleotide sequences in the sample. The chain has TRBV27 and TRBJ2-5; D uncertain. The V end lost 1 base, the J end lost 5 bases, and 5 bases lay between the germline ends. Germline V lookup: CDR1 MNHEY, CDR2 SMNVEV (reference sequence). The CDR3 is made up of 12 amino acids. The CDR3 coding sequence is TGTGCCAGCAGTTTATTAGGGGAGACCCAGTACTTC. This gives the protein CASSLLGETQYF.

The chain employs TRBV11-1 and TRBJ2-7, with 15 bases fitting TRBD2. The CDR3 extends over 18 amino acids. The germline V gene has CDR1 SGHAT and CDR2 FQDESV (reference sequence). V gave up 5 bases and J gave up 3 bases; unmatched junction bases: 11. In DNA form, the CDR3 reads TGTGCCAGCAGCCAGGGGACTAGCGGGAGGAAGAGGGACTACGAGCAGTACTTC. Translating it yields CASSQGTSGRKRDYEQYF.

The chain recombines TRBV15 with TRBJ2-5, with D perhaps TRBD2 (5 bases). The germline V gene encodes CDR1 LNHNV and CDR2 YYDKDF (reference sequence). V lost 1 base, J lost 7 bases, and 16 bases lay in between. This CDR3 spans 15 amino acids. The CDR3 region has the DNA TGTGCCACCAGCAGAGTGGCGGGTCAGCCCGTGACCCAGTACTTC. Its protein product is CATSRVAGQPVTQYF. The full variable domain, its missing parts supplied by reference TRBV15 and TRBJ2-5, is DAMVIQNPRYQVTQFGKPVTLSCSQTLNHNVMYWYQQKSSQAPKLLFHYYDKDFNNEADTPDNFQSRRPNTSFCFLDIRSPGLGDTAMYLCATSRVAGQPVTQYFGPGTRLLVL.

The genes are TRBV30 and TRBJ2-2; TRBD2 aligns across 14 bases. The V segment lost 4 bases and the J segment 3 bases; nucleotides outside the gene matches: 7. Germline V CDR1 and CDR2: GTSNPN, SVGIG (reference sequence). The CDR3 has 17 amino acids. This chain's CDR3 is CAWNPGLAGVHTGELFF. CDR3 DNA: TGTGCCTGGAATCCGGGACTAGCGGGAGTTCACACCGGGGAGCTGTTTTTT.

The CDR3 is CASSLDPTGAYEQYF. The CDR3 DNA reads as TGTGCCAGCAGCTTAGACCCGACAGGGGCGTACGAGCAGTACTTC. The gene calls are TRBV7-2 and TRBJ2-7, with 8 bases aligning to TRBD1. Germline V gives CDR1 SGHTA, CDR2 FQGNSA. The CDR3 is 15 amino acids. V gave up 1 base and J gave up 4 bases; unmatched junction bases: 6.

The chain couples TRBV28 to TRBJ2-3; D may correspond to TRBD1 or TRBD2 (6 bases each). This CDR3 is built from 16 residues. The V end lost 6 bases, the J end lost 0 bases, and 16 bases lay between the germline ends. CDR1 and CDR2 (germline): MDHEN, SYDVKM. CDR3 DNA: TGTGCCAGCAGCGTCGGGGGCACCTATAGCACAGATACGCAGTATTTT. Amino acid sequence: CASSVGGTYSTDTQYF.

CDR3 residues: CSLTGGSKTGELFF. For the CDR3, the DNA is TGCAGCTTGACAGGGGGGAGTAAGACCGGGGAGCTGTTTTTT. This chain uses TRBV29-1 with TRBJ2-2, with TRBD1 identical over 9 bases. CDR3 size: 14 residues. CDR1 is SQVTM, CDR2 ANQGSEA, per germline. V trimming: 8 bases; J trimming: 5 bases; junction bases outside the gene matches: 9.

The V and J genes are TRBV10-3 and TRBJ2-1; a weak D match, TRBD1 (6 bases). CDR1 is ENHRY and CDR2 is SYGVKD in the germline V gene. V was clipped by 3 bases and J by 10 bases, with 7 bases between them. CDR3 length: 11 residues. The CDR3 nucleotides read TGTGCCATCAGTGATGACAGGGAGCAGTTCTTC. Its protein product is CAISDDREQFF.

The rearrangement links TRBV30 to TRBJ1-5, with 7 bases that match TRBD1. The germline V gene has CDR1 GTSNPN and CDR2 SVGIG (reference sequence). The CDR3 length is 14 residues. V gave up 2 bases and J gave up 4 bases; unmatched junction bases: 5. The CDR3: CAWSLGTVNQPQHF. The CDR3 nucleotides read TGTGCCTGGAGTTTAGGGACAGTTAATCAGCCCCAGCATTTT.

This chain uses TRBV19 with TRBJ1-4, with D hard to call. V was cut by 3 bases and J by 6 bases, with 8 bases left in between. Germline V CDR1 and CDR2: LNHDA, SQIVND (reference sequence). This CDR3 region has 13 residues. CDR3 nucleotides: TGTGCCAGTAGTATCTCCCGATATGAAAAACTGTTTTTT. Translated, it gives CASSISRYEKLFF.

This sequence joins TRBV5-1 and TRBJ2-3, with 11 positions matching TRBD2. The ends lost 4 bases at V and 5 bases at J; junction bases unmatched: 12. Germline V lookup: CDR1 SGHRS, CDR2 YFSETQ. CDR3 length: 17 residues. In nucleotides, the CDR3 is TGCGCCAGCAGCCCCGGGGTAGCGGGAGGGCCGGTAGATACGCAGTATTTT. Translating it yields CASSPGVAGGPVDTQYF.

This chain links TRBV12-5 with TRBJ2-2; 13 bases fit TRBD2. The V gene's germline CDR1 is LGHNT and CDR2 FRNRAP. Unmatched junction bases numbered 7, after V lost 0 bases and J lost 0 bases. This CDR3 spans 20 amino acids. The chain's CDR3 is CASGLVLFTSGRANTGELFF. The CDR3 nucleotides are TGTGCTAGTGGTTTGGTACTCTTTACTAGCGGGAGGGCGAACACCGGGGAGCTGTTTTTT.

The rearrangement joins TRBV11-2 to TRBJ2-1, with D perhaps TRBD1 (6 bases). There are 16 residues in the CDR3. Trimming removed 5 bases from V and 3 bases from J, with 17 bases in between. CDR1 is SGHAT, CDR2 FQNNGV, per germline. CDR3 in amino acids: CASSLQGTGSYNEQFF. Here the CDR3 DNA reads TGTGCCAGCAGCCTACAGGGAACAGGGAGCTACAATGAGCAGTTCTTC.

About this clone itself: Other DNA sequences in this sample translate to the same CDR3. The chain carries TRBV7-3 and TRBJ1-4; D is ambiguous. Germline loops: CDR1 SGHTA, CDR2 FQGTGA. The CDR3 length is 13 residues. Trimming stripped 4 bases from V and 4 bases from J, with 7 bases between. CDR3 region: CASSSGVNEKLFF. The DNA of the CDR3 is TGTGCCAGCAGCTCGGGCGTTAATGAAAAACTGTTTTTT.

The chain has TRBV7-2 and TRBJ2-7; no firm D call. The CDR3 spans 13 residues. V lost 2 bases and J 3 bases, leaving 8 bases between the germline ends. Germline V gives CDR1 SGHTA, CDR2 FQGNSA. CDR3 sequence: CASSLSQDYEQYF. The CDR3 DNA follows: TGTGCCAGCAGCTTATCCCAAGACTACGAGCAGTACTTC.

The chain is built from TRBV5-1 and TRBJ2-5; no firm D call. Germline V gives CDR1 SGHRS, CDR2 YFSETQ. There are 12 residues in the CDR3. V lost 7 bases to trimming and J lost 5 bases, with 12 bases between them. The DNA for the CDR3 is TGCGCCAGCTCACAAGGCTTGGAGACCCAGTACTTC. Its translation is CASSQGLETQYF.

This chain joins TRBV7-2 and TRBJ1-1; no clear D gene. Germline V gene data show CDR1 as SGHTA and CDR2 as FQGNSA. The V end lost 4 bases, the J end lost 0 bases, and 9 bases lay between the germline ends. The CDR3 extends over 14 amino acids. The CDR3 nucleotides are TGTGCCAGCAGCTCTCACGAGGTGAACACTGAAGCTTTCTTT. Translation gives CASSSHEVNTEAFF.

This clone was seen a single time. V gene TRBV5-1 combines with J gene TRBJ2-1; 7 positions match TRBD2. The V gene's germline CDR1 is SGHRS and CDR2 YFSETQ. The CDR3 is made up of 16 amino acids. Trimming cost V 0 bases and J 4 bases; bases outside gene matches: 7. The CDR3 loop is CASSLAGASGYNEQFF. For the CDR3, the DNA is TGCGCCAGCAGCTTGGCCGGGGCTAGCGGATACAATGAGCAGTTCTTC.